These 2 T cell receptor beta chains were sequenced from one sample in a study of blood T cell repertoires in COVID-19 (TCRdb year 2020). Library preparation was by the immunoSEQ multiplex PCR assay. TCRdb took this table from immuneACCESS and kept in-frame rearrangements with V and J called. Such tables lack part of the clones; where checked against another copy, unresolved V genes explain under half of the gap, and the rest is unexplained. In all, the sample holds about 200,000 clones, and 87% of those were seen once. The biggest ten clones account for approximately 2.2% of the sample. The material sequenced was PBMCs or T cells enriched from blood (not recorded which). The source of these receptors is a woman aged 25 to 39 who had recovered from COVID-19.

The rearrangement links TRBV20-1 to TRBJ1-2; no clear D. The V end lost 4 bases, the J end lost 7 bases, and 10 bases lay between the germline ends. Looked up from germline, CDR1 is DFQATT and CDR2 is SNEGSKA (reference sequence). This CDR3 comprises 11 residues. The CDR3 nucleotides are TGCAGTGCTACCAACCTGGCTGGCTACACCTTC. Translated, it gives CSATNLAGYTF.

V and J are TRBV6-2 or TRBV6-3 and TRBJ1-2; D is possibly TRBD1 (5 bases). Trimming removed 6 bases from V and 0 bases from J, with 14 bases in between. Germline CDR1 is MNHEY and CDR2 is SVGEGT. The length of the CDR3 is 15 residues. The CDR3 reads CASSRTGETNYGYTF. CDR3 DNA: TGTGCCAGCAGCCGGACGGGGGAGACTAACTATGGCTACACCTTC.